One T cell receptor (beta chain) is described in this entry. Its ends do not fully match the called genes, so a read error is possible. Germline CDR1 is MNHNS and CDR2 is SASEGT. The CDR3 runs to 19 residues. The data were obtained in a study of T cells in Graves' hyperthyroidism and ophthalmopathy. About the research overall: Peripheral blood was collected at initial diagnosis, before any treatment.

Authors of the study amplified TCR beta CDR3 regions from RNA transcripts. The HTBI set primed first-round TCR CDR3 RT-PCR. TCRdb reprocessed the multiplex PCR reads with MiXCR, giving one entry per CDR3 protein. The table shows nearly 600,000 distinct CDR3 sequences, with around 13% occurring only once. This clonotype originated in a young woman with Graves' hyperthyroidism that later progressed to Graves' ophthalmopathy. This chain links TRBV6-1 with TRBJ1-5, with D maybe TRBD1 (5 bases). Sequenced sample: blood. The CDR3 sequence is CASSPAFRDELYSSQPQHF. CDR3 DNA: TGTGCCAGCAGCCCCGCGTTCCGGGACGAACTTTATAGCAGTCAGCCCCAGCATTTT.